The clone carrying this T cell receptor beta chain showed up just once. This sample was taken from a study of blood T cell repertoires in COVID-19. The overall study: Nucleic acid was either cDNA or gDNA, and it came from T cells, B-cell-depleted T cells, or PBMCs.

Repertoires were generated with immunoSEQ multiplex PCR, while TCRdb's copy carries only in-frame clones and drops some. The sample has roughly 20,000 clones; over 85% are singletons. This CDR3 contains 16 residues. V dropped 6 bases and J dropped 7 bases, with 19 bases sitting between them. Germline V CDR1 and CDR2: MNHEY, SMNVEV (reference sequence). Input material: peripheral blood. The rearrangement uses TRBV27 and TRBJ1-6; no firm D call. This TCR was sampled from a woman of 80 years or more with active COVID-19. For the CDR3, the DNA is TGTGCCAGCAGGGCCCTTGAGGCTCCGGGGAATTCACCCCTCCACTTT. It yields the protein CASRALEAPGNSPLHF.